This paragraph covers one TCR beta chain sequence. One junction end does not reproduce the germline sequence, and a read error may be involved. Per the authors' pipeline: Using reference gene primer amplification, nucleated cell counts were estimated. TCRdb's table, derived via immunoSEQ multiplex PCR, lists solely in-frame clones and lacks some. That table furnishes V, J and clone size, whereas the DNA furnished D and trimming. The sample carries about 57,000 clones, more than 75% recorded once. This sample stems from a study of blood T cell repertoires in COVID-19. About the research overall: Specimens from acute and convalescent COVID-19 originated in the United States, Italy and Spain. PBMCs, B-cell-depleted T cells, or T cells were the source of the cDNA or gDNA that made up the material.

The CDR3 contains 14 residues. Germline CDR1 is SEHNR and CDR2 is FQNEAQ (reference sequence). The source of this sequence is a woman at least 80 years old with acute or convalescent COVID-19. This chain uses TRBV7-9 with TRBJ2-7, with 9 bases fitting TRBD1. Source material: peripheral blood. The CDR3 DNA reads as TGTGCCAGCAGCCGGGGACAGGGTACCTACAAGCAGTACTTC. Encoded protein: CASSRGQGTYKQYF. The variable domain in full, completed from reference TRBV7-9 and TRBJ2-7, reads DTGVSQNPRHKITKRGQNVTFRCDPISEHNRLYWYRQTLGQGPEFLTYFQNEAQLEKSRLLSDRFSAERPKGSFSTLEIQRTEQGDSAMYLCASSRGQGTYKQYFGPGTRLTVT.